Each of the 17 T cell receptor beta chains below was sequenced from the same sample in a study of blood T cell repertoires in COVID-19. Libraries were prepared by immunoSEQ multiplex PCR; TCRdb keeps only in-frame clonotypes and omits some of them. Among about 91,000 clones listed, just over 85% were seen once. What was sequenced was peripheral blood. These receptors were obtained from a woman in her sixties or seventies with acute or convalescent COVID-19.

The rearrangement links TRBV7-6 to TRBJ2-2, with D possibly matching TRBD2 (7 bases). Per the germline V gene, CDR1 is SGHVS and CDR2 is FNYEAQ. The CDR3 is made up of 17 amino acids. V lost 5 bases and J 1 base, leaving 17 bases between the germline ends. Written as DNA, the CDR3 is TGTGCCAGCAGCCCCCCACGGGGGGCAAAGAACACCGGGGAGCTGTTTTTT. As protein: CASSPPRGAKNTGELFF.

This rearrangement joins TRBV29-1 to TRBJ2-7, with D tentatively TRBD2 (5 bases). Deletions cut 4 bases from V and 0 bases from J, with 13 bases between. This CDR3 is built from 14 residues. The V gene's germline CDR1 is SQVTM and CDR2 ANQGSEA. Here the CDR3 reads CSVGWGAGSYEQYF. CDR3 bases: TGCAGCGTTGGTTGGGGTGCGGGCTCCTACGAGCAGTACTTC.

This clone has only one observation. This chain links TRBV1 with TRBJ1-3; no check of the table's D call, TRBD1, against the DNA was made. TRBV1 corresponds to a pseudogene. There are 15 residues in the CDR3. The chain's CDR3 is CTSRGCTGSGNTIYF. CDR3 DNA sequence: TGCACCAGCAGGGGTTGCACAGGCTCTGGAAACACCATATATTTT.

The gene calls are TRBV9 and TRBJ2-4; D is perhaps TRBD2 (6 bases). This CDR3 has 14 amino acids. Trimming took off 4 bases at V and 8 bases at J, with 16 bases between the two ends. Germline CDR1 is SGDLS and CDR2 is YYNGEE. The CDR3 coding sequence is TGTGCCAGCAGCCCCCAAAGCGGGTCGGACATTCAGTACTTC. Protein sequence: CASSPQSGSDIQYF.

Regarding this clone: A junction end diverges from the germline sequence, so it may reflect a read error. CDR3 region: CVSSHSGGSYNEQFF. Here the CDR3 DNA reads TGTGTCAGCAGCCATAGCGGAGGCTCCTACAATGAGCAGTTCTTC. This sequence joins TRBV28 and TRBJ2-1; weak D call: TRBD2 (6 bases). The CDR3 runs to 15 residues. Germline V gene sequence: CDR1 MDHEN, CDR2 SYDVKM. Full variable domain (missing parts from reference TRBV28 and TRBJ2-1): DVKVTQSSRYLVKRTGEKVFLECVQDMDHENMFWYRQDPGLGLRLIYFSYDVKMKEKGDIPEGYSVSREKKERFSLILESASTNQTSMYLCVSSHSGGSYNEQFFGPGTRLTVL.

The rearrangement links TRBV12-3 or TRBV12-4 to TRBJ1-1; D perhaps matches TRBD1 (5 bases). Deletions cut 5 bases from V and 4 bases from J, with 11 bases between. The CDR3 contains 13 residues. The CDR3 region is CASSAWGGTEAFF. CDR3 DNA: TGTGCCAGCAGTGCCTGGGGGGGCACTGAAGCTTTCTTT.

The chain recombines TRBV6-6 with TRBJ2-2; D not certain. Germline values: CDR1 MNHNY, CDR2 SVGAGI (reference sequence). Trimming pared 4 bases from V and 4 bases from J, leaving 10 bases between. The CDR3 spans 14 residues. This CDR3 reads CASSSYSSTGELFF. DNA for the CDR3: TGTGCCAGCAGTTCTTACAGCTCCACCGGGGAGCTGTTTTTT.

This rearrangement joins TRBV19 to TRBJ2-3; 10 positions agree with TRBD2. V lost 4 bases and J lost 3; bases outside the gene matches: 10. This CDR3 comprises 17 residues. Per germline, CDR1 LNHDA and CDR2 SQIVND (reference sequence). This chain's CDR3 is CASSTSSGGLPTDTQYF. The CDR3 DNA reads TGTGCCAGTAGTACGTCTAGCGGGGGCCTACCGACAGATACGCAGTATTTT.

The gene calls are TRBV7-9 and TRBJ2-7; 14 positions match TRBD2. V was pared by 6 bases and J by 5 bases, with 12 bases of the junction left unmatched. The CDR3 sequence is 17 residues long. Germline V gene data show CDR1 as SEHNR and CDR2 as FQNEAQ (reference sequence). The CDR3: CASRPGLAGAPMDEQYF. CDR3 DNA: TGTGCCAGCAGGCCGGGACTAGCGGGAGCCCCGATGGACGAGCAGTACTTC.

Comment on this clone: The junction does not match germline at one end; this may be a read error. This chain links TRBV19 with TRBJ2-1; 7 nucleotides align to TRBD1. From germline, CDR1 is LNHDA and CDR2 SQIVND (reference sequence). The CDR3 has 15 residues. Written as DNA, the CDR3 is TGTGCCAGTAGTCTAGACAGGGTACGGCAAAATGAGCAGTTCTTC. Amino acid sequence: CASSLDRVRQNEQFF.

This sequence joins TRBV12-3 or TRBV12-4 and TRBJ1-2; no firm D call. This CDR3 is 12 amino acids long. Deletions cut 5 bases from V and 5 bases from J, with 9 bases between. The CDR3 coding sequence is TGTGCCAGCAGTGTCGGGAGGTATGGCTACACCTTC. This encodes CASSVGRYGYTF.

The chain carries TRBV5-1 and TRBJ2-2; D uncertain. This CDR3 has 14 residues. Trimming shortened V by 1 base and J by 4 bases, and 8 bases separated the two germline ends. The germline V gene has CDR1 SGHRS and CDR2 YFSETQ. The CDR3 region has the DNA TGCGCCAGCAGCTTGCGACTGCTCACCGGGGAGCTGTTTTTT. Encoded protein: CASSLRLLTGELFF. The whole variable domain, filled in from reference TRBV5-1 and TRBJ2-2, reads KAGVTQTPRYLIKTRGQQVTLSCSPISGHRSVSWYQQTPGQGLQFLFEYFSETQRNKGNFPGRFSGRQFSNSRSEMNVSTLELGDSALYLCASSLRLLTGELFFGEGSRLTVL.

The chain combines TRBV19 with TRBJ2-1; 8 bases map to TRBD2. The CDR3 has 16 residues. V was clipped by 5 bases and J by 6 bases; unmatched bases: 12. Looked up from germline, CDR1 is LNHDA and CDR2 is SQIVND (reference sequence). CDR3 DNA sequence: TGTGCCAGTAGTTCCATTAGCGGGAAGCAGATCAATGAGCAGTTCTTC. Its translation: CASSSISGKQINEQFF.

This chain connects TRBV28 to TRBJ2-7; the D is unclear. In germline, CDR1 is MDHEN, CDR2 SYDVKM. The CDR3 runs to 14 residues. Trimming cost V 4 bases and J 7 bases, with 17 bases left between them. CDR3 protein: CASSSNRVFSEQYF. The CDR3, as DNA: TGTGCCAGCAGTTCAAACAGAGTTTTTTCGGAGCAGTACTTC.

The gene calls are TRBV6-1 and TRBJ2-7; the match to TRBD1 covers 7 bases. The CDR3 is 13 residues long. The germline V gene has CDR1 MNHNS and CDR2 SASEGT. V lost 3 bases and J lost 2; bases outside the gene matches: 1. For the CDR3, the DNA is TGTGCCAGCAGTGATCAGGGGGCCTACGAGCAGTACTTC. Protein product: CASSDQGAYEQYF.

The chain employs TRBV7-2 and TRBJ2-7; maybe TRBD1 (5 bases). V lost 6 bases, J lost 3 bases, and 15 bases lay in between. The CDR3 consists of 14 residues. Germline assignment: CDR1 SGHTA and CDR2 FQGNSA. The DNA of the CDR3 is TGTGCCAGCAGGAGAGAAGGGGCAGGCTACGAGCAGTACTTC. This codes for CASRREGAGYEQYF.

The chain combines TRBV27 with TRBJ2-5, with 8 bases aligning to TRBD1. The trim removed 8 bases at V and 5 bases at J, leaving 7 bases unmatched. From germline, CDR1 is MNHEY and CDR2 SMNVEV (reference sequence). The CDR3 covers 13 residues. CDR3 residues: CASRRTGTETQYF. In DNA, the CDR3 is TGTGCCAGCCGACGGACAGGGACGGAGACCCAGTACTTC.